This T cell receptor (beta chain) was sequenced during a study of cytomegalovirus exposure and HLA in healthy donors. Findings of the study overall: Upon later analysis, HLA-associated TCR beta chains proved more clonally expanded than other, equally common chains.

Per the germline V gene, CDR1 is ENHRY and CDR2 is SYGVKD. There are 13 residues in the CDR3. J lost 6 bases, V lost 6 bases, and 5 bases had no gene match. Comment on this clone: The antigen is undetermined.

In the PCR, 60 Vbeta and 13 Jbeta primers were used. TCRdb's copy holds only in-frame clones and misses some; the assay was immunoSEQ multiplex PCR. The data show hundreds of thousands of clones, with over 65% seen just once and less than 3.5% held by the top ten. Specimen: PBMCs. This sequence originates from a woman aged 60-75 years in good health and CMV-seropositive. J is TRBJ1-5 and V is TRBV10-3; 7 bases agree with TRBD1. DNA for the CDR3: TGTGCCATCAGCTTAGACAGGGTTCAGCCCCAGCATTTT. Translating it yields CAISLDRVQPQHF.